This T cell receptor beta chain was captured in a study of blood T cell repertoires in COVID-19. Overall study: From the United States, Italy and Spain came samples of acute and convalescent COVID-19. T cells, B-cell-depleted T cells, or PBMCs supplied cDNA or gDNA.

Authors' methods: How many nucleated cells were present was estimated from reference gene primer amplification. Here immunoSEQ multiplex PCR was the method, and the copy in TCRdb shows in-frame clones only, minus some. V, J and clone size derive from that table, while D and trimming were established from the DNA sequence. Among around 200,000 clones listed, over 80% were seen once. Trimming removed 1 base from V and 2 bases from J; junction bases left unmatched: 11. This CDR3 is 18 amino acids long. Germline loops: CDR1 MGHRA, CDR2 YSYEKL. The chain links TRBV4-1 to TRBJ2-7, with TRBD2 matching over 10 bases. This receptor was taken from a human donor in a cohort sampled during active COVID-19. Specimen: peripheral blood. CDR3 amino acids: CASSQVPSGSIGPYEQYF. The CDR3 DNA is TGCGCCAGCAGCCAAGTTCCTAGCGGGAGTATAGGACCCTACGAGCAGTACTTC.